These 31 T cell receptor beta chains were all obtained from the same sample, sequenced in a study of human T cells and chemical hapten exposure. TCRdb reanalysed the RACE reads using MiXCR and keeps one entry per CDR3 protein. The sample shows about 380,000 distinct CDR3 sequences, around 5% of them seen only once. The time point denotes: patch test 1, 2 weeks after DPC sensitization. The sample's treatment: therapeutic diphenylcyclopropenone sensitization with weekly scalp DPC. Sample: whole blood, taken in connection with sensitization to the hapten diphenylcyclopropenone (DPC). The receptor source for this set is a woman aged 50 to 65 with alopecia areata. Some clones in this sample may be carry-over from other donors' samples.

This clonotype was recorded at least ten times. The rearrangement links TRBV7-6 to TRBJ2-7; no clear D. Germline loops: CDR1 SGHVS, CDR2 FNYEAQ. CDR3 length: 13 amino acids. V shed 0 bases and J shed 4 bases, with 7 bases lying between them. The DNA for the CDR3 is TGTGCCAGCAGCTTAGCCCTCGAGTACGAGCAGTACTTC. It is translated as CASSLALEYEQYF.

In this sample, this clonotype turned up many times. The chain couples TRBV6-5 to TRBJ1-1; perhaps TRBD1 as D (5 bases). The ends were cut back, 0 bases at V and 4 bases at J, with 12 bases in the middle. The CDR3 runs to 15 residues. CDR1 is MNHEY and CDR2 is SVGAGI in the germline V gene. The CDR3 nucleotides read TGTGCCAGCAGTTACTCGGAGGGGAGGACCACTGAAGCTTTCTTT. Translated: CASSYSEGRTTEAFF.

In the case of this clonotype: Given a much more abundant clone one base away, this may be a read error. CDR3 nucleotide sequence: TGTGCCAGCATCCAGGGCCCTGGCACTGAAGCTTTCTTT. This codes for CASIQGPGTEAFF. The genes are TRBV11-3 and TRBJ1-1; the D gene is possibly TRBD1 (5 bases). The CDR3 sequence is 13 residues long. In germline, CDR1 is SGHNT, CDR2 YENEEA. Trimming pared 7 bases from V and 4 bases from J, leaving 13 bases between.

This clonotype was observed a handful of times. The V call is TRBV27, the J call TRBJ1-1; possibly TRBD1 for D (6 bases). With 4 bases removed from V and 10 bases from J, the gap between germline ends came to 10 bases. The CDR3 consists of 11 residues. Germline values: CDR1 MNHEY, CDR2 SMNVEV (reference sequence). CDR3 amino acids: CASSSYRAAFF. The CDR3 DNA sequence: TGTGCCAGCAGTTCTTACAGGGCAGCTTTCTTT.

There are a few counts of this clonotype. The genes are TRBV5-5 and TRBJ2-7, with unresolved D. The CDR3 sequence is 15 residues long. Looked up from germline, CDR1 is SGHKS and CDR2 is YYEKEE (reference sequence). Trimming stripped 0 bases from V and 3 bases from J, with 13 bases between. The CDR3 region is CASSLGEQIYYEQYF. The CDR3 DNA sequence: TGTGCCAGCAGCTTGGGGGAACAAATCTACTACGAGCAGTACTTC.

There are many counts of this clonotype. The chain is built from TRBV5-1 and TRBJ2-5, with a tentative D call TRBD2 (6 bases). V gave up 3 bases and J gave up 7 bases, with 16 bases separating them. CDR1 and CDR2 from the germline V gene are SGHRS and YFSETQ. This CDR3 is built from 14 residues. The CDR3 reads CASSSDSVGGTQYF. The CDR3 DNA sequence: TGCGCCAGCAGCTCGGACTCCGTGGGAGGGACCCAGTACTTC. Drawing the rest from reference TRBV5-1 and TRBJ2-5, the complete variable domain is KAGVTQTPRYLIKTRGQQVTLSCSPISGHRSVSWYQQTPGQGLQFLFEYFSETQRNKGNFPGRFSGRQFSNSRSEMNVSTLELGDSALYLCASSSDSVGGTQYFGPGTRLLVL.

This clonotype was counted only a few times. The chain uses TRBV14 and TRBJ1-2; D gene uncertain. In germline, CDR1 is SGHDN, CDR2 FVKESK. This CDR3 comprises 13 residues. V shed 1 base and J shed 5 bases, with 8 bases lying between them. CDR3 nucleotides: TGTGCCAGCAGCCAAGGAAGGCTTTATGGCTACACCTTC. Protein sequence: CASSQGRLYGYTF.

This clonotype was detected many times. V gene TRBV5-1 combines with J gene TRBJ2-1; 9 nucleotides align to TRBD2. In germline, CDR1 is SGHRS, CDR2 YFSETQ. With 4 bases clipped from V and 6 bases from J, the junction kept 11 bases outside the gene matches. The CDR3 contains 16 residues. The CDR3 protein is CASSPRGGTSLNEQFF. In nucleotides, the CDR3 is TGCGCCAGCAGCCCCCGGGGAGGGACTAGCCTCAATGAGCAGTTCTTC. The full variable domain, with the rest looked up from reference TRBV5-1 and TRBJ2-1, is KAGVTQTPRYLIKTRGQQVTLSCSPISGHRSVSWYQQTPGQGLQFLFEYFSETQRNKGNFPGRFSGRQFSNSRSEMNVSTLELGDSALYLCASSPRGGTSLNEQFFGPGTRLTVL.

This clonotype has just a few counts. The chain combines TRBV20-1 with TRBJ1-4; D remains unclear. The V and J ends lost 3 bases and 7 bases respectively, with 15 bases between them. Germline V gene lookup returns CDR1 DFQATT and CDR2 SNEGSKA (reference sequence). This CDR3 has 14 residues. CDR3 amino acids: CSARASGGGEKLFF. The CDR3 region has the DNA TGCAGTGCTAGGGCCTCGGGCGGAGGTGAAAAACTGTTTTTT.

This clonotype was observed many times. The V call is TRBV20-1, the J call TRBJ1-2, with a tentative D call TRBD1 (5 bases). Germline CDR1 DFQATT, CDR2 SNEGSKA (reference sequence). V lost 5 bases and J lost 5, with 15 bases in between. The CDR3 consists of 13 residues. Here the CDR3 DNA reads TGCAGTGCTTCCCCGGCGGGGGATTATGGCTACACCTTC. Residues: CSASPAGDYGYTF.

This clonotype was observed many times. The CDR3 DNA sequence: TGTGCCAGCAGCCAAGTGTCAGGGGCAGCTTTCTTT. This gives the protein CASSQVSGAAFF. The chain combines TRBV3-1 with TRBJ1-1, with D perhaps TRBD1 (6 bases). Looked up from germline, CDR1 is LGHDT and CDR2 is YNNKEL (reference sequence). The V end lost 1 base, the J end lost 10 bases, and 10 bases lay between the germline ends. The CDR3 runs to 12 residues. The full variable domain, in which reference TRBV3-1 and TRBJ1-1 provide the parts outside the CDR3, is DTAVSQTPKYLVTQMGNDKSIKCEQNLGHDTMYWYKQDSKKFLKIMFSYNNKELIINETVPNRFSPKSPDKAHLNLHINSLELGDSAVYFCASSQVSGAAFFGQGTRLTVV.

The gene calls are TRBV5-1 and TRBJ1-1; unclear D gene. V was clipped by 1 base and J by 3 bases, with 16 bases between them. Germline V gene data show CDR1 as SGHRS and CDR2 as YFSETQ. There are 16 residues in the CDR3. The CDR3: CASSLSQTVGYTEAFF. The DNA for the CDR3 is TGCGCCAGCAGCTTGAGCCAGACCGTGGGTTACACTGAAGCTTTCTTT.

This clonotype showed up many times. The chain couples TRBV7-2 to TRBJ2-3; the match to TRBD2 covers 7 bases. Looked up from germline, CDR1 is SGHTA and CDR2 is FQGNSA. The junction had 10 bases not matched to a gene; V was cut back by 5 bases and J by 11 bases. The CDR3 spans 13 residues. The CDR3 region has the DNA TGTGCCAGCAGCCCCCGACTGGGCGGGGGGCAGTATTTT. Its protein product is CASSPRLGGGQYF.

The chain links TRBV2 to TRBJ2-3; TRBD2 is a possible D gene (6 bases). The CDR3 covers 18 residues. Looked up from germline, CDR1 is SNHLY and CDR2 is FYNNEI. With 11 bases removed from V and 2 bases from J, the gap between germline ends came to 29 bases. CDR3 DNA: TGTGCCGACCGGGGCCGAGAGGAGGGGAGAGGGAACACAGATACGCAGTATTTT. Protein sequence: CADRGREEGRGNTDTQYF. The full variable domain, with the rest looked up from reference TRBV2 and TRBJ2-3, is EPEVTQTPSHQVTQMGQEVILRCVPISNHLYFYWYRQILGQKVEFLVSFYNNEISEKSEIFDDQFSVERPDGSNFTLKIRSTKLEDSAMYFCADRGREEGRGNTDTQYFGPGTRLTVL.

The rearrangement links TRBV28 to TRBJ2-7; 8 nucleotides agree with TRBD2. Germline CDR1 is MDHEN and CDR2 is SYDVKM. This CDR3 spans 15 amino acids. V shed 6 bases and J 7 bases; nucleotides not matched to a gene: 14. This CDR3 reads CASSPPPGGVEEQYF. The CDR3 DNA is TGTGCCAGCAGCCCACCGCCGGGAGGGGTAGAGGAGCAGTACTTC. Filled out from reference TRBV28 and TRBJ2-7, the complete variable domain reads DVKVTQSSRYLVKRTGEKVFLECVQDMDHENMFWYRQDPGLGLRLIYFSYDVKMKEKGDIPEGYSVSREKKERFSLILESASTNQTSMYLCASSPPPGGVEEQYFGPGTRLTVT.

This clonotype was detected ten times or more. The CDR3 loop reads CASSFGTGNTEAFF. The CDR3 nucleotides read TGTGCCAGCAGTTTCGGGACAGGAAACACTGAAGCTTTCTTT. The J gene is TRBJ1-1, the V gene TRBV27; 8 nucleotides line up with TRBD1. V gave up 3 bases and J gave up 2 bases; unmatched junction bases: 2. The CDR3 runs to 14 residues. Germline CDR1 MNHEY, CDR2 SMNVEV (reference sequence).

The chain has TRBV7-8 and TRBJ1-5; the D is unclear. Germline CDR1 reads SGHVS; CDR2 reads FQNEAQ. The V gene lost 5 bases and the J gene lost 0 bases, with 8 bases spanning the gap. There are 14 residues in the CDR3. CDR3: CASSLLDSNQPQHF. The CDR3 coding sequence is TGTGCCAGCAGCCTACTGGATAGCAATCAGCCCCAGCATTTT.

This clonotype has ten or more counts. The CDR3 bases are TGTGCCAGCAGTTTACAGGCAGGGAGGTCCTACGAGCAGTACTTC. This codes for CASSLQAGRSYEQYF. The chain recombines TRBV27 with TRBJ2-7, with D possibly being TRBD2 (6 bases). The V gene lost 2 bases and the J gene lost 1 base, with 12 bases spanning the gap. The length of the CDR3 is 15 residues. Germline V gene data show CDR1 as MNHEY and CDR2 as SMNVEV (reference sequence).

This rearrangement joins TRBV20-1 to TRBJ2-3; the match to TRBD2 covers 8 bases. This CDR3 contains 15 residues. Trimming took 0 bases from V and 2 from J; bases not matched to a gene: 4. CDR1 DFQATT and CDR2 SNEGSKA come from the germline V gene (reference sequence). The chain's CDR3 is CSARDSGVLTDTQYF. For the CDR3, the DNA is TGCAGTGCTAGAGATAGCGGGGTCCTCACAGATACGCAGTATTTT.

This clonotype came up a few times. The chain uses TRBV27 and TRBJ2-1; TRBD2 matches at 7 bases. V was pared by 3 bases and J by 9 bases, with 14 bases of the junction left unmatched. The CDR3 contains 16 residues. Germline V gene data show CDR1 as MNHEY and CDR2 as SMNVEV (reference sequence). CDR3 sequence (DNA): TGTGCCAGCAGTTTGTGGCTCGGGGGGAGCCTTCGTGAGCAGTTCTTC. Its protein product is CASSLWLGGSLREQFF.

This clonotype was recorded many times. This chain's CDR3 is CAWTLKVHAKDEAFF. The CDR3 DNA is TGTGCCTGGACCCTAAAGGTACACGCCAAAGATGAAGCTTTCTTT. The V and J genes are TRBV30 and TRBJ1-1, with D unclear. The germline CDR1 and CDR2 sequences are GTSNPN and SVGIG (reference sequence). V was trimmed by 4 bases and J by 7 bases, leaving 22 bases between them. The CDR3 length is 15 residues.

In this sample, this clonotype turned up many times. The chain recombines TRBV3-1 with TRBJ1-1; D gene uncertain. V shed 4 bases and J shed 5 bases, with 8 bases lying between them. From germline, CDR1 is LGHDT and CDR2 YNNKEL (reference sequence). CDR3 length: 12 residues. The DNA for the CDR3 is TGTGCCAGCAGCCTACGGGAGACTGAAGCTTTCTTT. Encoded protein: CASSLRETEAFF.

CDR3 protein: CSARLTGAEAFF. CDR3 nucleotide sequence: TGCAGCGCAAGACTAACAGGGGCTGAAGCTTTCTTT. The chain has TRBV29-1 and TRBJ1-1; 7 nucleotides align to TRBD1. The CDR3 is 12 amino acids. Trimming cost V 7 bases and J 6 bases; bases outside gene matches: 8. Germline V gene sequence: CDR1 SQVTM, CDR2 ANQGSEA.

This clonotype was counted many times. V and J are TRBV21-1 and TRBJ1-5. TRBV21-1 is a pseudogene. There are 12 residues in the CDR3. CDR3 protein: CASSKGWRPQHF. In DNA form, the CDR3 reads TGTGCCAGCAGCAAAGGATGGAGGCCCCAGCATTTT.

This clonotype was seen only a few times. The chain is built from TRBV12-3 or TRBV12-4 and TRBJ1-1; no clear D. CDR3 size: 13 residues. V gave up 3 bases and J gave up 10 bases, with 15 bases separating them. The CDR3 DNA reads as TGTGCCAGCAGTTTCGGTCCTCTTGGTGTAGCTTTCTTT. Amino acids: CASSFGPLGVAFF.

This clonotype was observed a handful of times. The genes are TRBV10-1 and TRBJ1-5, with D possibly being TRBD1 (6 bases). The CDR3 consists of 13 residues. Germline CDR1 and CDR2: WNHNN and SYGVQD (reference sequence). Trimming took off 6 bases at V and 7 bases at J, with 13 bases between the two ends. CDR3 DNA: TGCGCCAGCAGCCCGGGGGCTGGGCAGCCCCAGCATTTT. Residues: CASSPGAGQPQHF.

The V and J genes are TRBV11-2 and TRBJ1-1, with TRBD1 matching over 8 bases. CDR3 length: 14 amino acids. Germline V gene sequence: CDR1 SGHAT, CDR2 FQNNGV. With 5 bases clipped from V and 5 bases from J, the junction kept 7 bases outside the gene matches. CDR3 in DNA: TGTGCCAGCAGCGCGTCGACAGGGGTAACTGAAGCTTTCTTT. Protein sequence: CASSASTGVTEAFF.

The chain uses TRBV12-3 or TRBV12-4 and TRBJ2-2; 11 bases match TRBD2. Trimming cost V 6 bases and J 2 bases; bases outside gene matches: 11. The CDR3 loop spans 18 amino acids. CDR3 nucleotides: TGTGCCAGCAGCCTCCGAAGGCTAGCGGGGGGTAACACCGGGGAGCTGTTTTTT. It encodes CASSLRRLAGGNTGELFF.

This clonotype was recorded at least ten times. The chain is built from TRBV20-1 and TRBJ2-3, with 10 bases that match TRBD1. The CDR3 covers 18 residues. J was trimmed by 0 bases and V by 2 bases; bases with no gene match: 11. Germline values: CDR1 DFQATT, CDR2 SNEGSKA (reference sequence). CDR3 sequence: CSARPYPGTGVSTDTQYF. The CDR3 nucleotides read TGCAGTGCTAGACCCTACCCCGGGACAGGGGTCAGCACAGATACGCAGTATTTT.

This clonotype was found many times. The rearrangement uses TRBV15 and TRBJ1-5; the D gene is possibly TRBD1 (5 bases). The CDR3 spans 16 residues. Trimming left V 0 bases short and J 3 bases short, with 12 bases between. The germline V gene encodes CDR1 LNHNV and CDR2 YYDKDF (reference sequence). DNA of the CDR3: TGTGCCACCAGCAGAGATCAGGGCAGCTACAATCAGCCCCAGCATTTT. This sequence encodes CATSRDQGSYNQPQHF.

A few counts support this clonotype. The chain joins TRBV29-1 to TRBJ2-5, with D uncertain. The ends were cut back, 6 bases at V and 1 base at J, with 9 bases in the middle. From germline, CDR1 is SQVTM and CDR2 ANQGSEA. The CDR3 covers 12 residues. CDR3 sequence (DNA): TGCAGCGTCCCCGCAGGCCAAGAGACCCAGTACTTC. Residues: CSVPAGQETQYF.